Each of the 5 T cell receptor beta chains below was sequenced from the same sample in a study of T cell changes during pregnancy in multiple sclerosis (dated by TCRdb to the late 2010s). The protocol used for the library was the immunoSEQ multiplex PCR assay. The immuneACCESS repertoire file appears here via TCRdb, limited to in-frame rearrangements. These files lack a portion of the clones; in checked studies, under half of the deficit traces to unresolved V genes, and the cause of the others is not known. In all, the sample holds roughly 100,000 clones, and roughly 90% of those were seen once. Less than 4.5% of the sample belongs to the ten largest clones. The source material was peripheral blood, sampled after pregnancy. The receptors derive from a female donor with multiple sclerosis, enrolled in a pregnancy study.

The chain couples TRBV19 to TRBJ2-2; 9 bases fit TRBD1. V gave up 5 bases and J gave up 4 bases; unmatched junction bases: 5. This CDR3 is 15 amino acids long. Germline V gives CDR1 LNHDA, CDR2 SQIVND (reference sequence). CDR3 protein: CASSPTGGLTGELFF. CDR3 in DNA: TGTGCCAGTAGTCCCACAGGGGGCCTCACCGGGGAGCTGTTTTTT.

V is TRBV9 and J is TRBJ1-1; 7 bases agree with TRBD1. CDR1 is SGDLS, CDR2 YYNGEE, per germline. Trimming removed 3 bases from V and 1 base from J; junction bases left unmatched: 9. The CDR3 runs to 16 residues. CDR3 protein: CASSAPTGAQNTEAFF. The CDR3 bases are TGTGCCAGCAGCGCCCCTACAGGGGCTCAGAACACTGAAGCTTTCTTT. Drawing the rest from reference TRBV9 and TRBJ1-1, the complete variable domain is DSGVTQTPKHLITATGQRVTLRCSPRSGDLSVYWYQQSLDQGLQFLIQYYNGEERAKGNILERFSAQQFPDLHSELNLSSLELGDSALYFCASSAPTGAQNTEAFFGQGTRLTVV.

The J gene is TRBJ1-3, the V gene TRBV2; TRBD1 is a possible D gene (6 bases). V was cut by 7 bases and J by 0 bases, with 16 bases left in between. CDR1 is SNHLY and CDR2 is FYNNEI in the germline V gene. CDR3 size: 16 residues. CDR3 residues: CASTWGLGSSGNTIYF. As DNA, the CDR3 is TGTGCCAGCACGTGGGGGCTGGGGAGCTCTGGAAACACCATATATTTT.

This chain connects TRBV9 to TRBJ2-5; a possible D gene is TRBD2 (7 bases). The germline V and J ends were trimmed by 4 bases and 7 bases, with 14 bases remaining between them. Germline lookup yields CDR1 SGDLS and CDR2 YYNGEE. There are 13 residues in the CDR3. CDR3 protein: CASSSGGGGTQYF. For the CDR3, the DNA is TGTGCCAGCAGCTCGGGGGGCGGCGGGACCCAGTACTTC.

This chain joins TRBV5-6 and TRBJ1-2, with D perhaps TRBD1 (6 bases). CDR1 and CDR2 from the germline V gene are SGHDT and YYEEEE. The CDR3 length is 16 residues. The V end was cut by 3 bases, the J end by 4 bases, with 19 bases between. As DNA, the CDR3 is TGTGCCAGCAGCTCCCGTCGCACAGGGACGGTCTATGGCTACACCTTC. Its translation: CASSSRRTGTVYGYTF.